This T cell receptor beta chain came from a study of breast tumors, draining lymph nodes, adjacent tissues. Germline lookup yields CDR1 MNHNS and CDR2 SASEGT. Trimming took 6 bases from V and 0 from J; bases not matched to a gene: 4. The CDR3 is 15 residues long. This clonotype has ten or more counts. Axillary draining lymph nodes of breast cancer patients supplied the node samples. TCRdb re-analysed the multiplex PCR reads in MiXCR, keeping a single row per CDR3 protein. This sample has around 130,000 distinct CDR3 sequences, with roughly 21% found just once. Sequenced sample: axillary lymph node tissue. The TCR was taken from a female donor with breast cancer. Some clones in this sample may be carry-over from other donors' samples. The J gene is TRBJ2-7, the V gene TRBV6-1; 11 bases fit TRBD2. In nucleotides, the CDR3 is TGTGCCAGCAGGGGGACTAGCGGAGCCTCCTACGAGCAGTACTTC. The encoded protein is CASRGTSGASYEQYF.